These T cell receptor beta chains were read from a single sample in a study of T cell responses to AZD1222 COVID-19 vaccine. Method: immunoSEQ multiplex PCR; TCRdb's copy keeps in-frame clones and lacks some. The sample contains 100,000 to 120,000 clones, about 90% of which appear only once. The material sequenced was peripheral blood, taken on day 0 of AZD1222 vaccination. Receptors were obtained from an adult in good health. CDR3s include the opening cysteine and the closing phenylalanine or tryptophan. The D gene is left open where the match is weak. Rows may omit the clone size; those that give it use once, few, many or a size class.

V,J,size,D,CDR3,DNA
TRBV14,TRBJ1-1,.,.,CASSQERDRVWNTEAFF,TGTGCCAGCAGCCAAGAGCGGGACCGGGTCTGGAACACTGAAGCTTTCTTT
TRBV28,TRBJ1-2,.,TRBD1,CASSAPTGGYGYTF,TGTGCCAGCAGTGCACCGACAGGGGGCTATGGCTACACCTTC
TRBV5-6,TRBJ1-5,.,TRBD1,CASSLRLTGTGSNQPQHF,TGTGCCAGCAGCTTGCGACTAACCGGGACAGGGAGCAATCAGCCCCAGCATTTT
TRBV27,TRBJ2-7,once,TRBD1,CASRGGANYEQYF,TGTGCCAGCAGAGGGGGCGCAAACTACGAGCAGTACTTC
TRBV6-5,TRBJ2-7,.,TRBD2,CASSYSERGTYEQYF,TGTGCCAGCAGTTACTCGGAGCGGGGAACCTACGAGCAGTACTTC
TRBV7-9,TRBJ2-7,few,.,CASSLVQGGEQYF,TGTGCCAGCAGCTTAGTGCAGGGGGGCGAGCAGTACTTC
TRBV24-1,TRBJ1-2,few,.,CATRGMGDGYTF,TGTGCCACCCGGGGGATGGGAGACGGCTACACCTTC
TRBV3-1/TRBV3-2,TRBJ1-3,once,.,CASSQDMTAGNTIYF,TGTGCCAGCAGCCAAGATATGACAGCTGGAAACACCATATATTTT
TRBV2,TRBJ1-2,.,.,CASIGGSYGYTF,TGTGCCAGCATCGGCGGAAGCTATGGCTACACCTTC
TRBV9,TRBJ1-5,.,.,CASSGAPDQPQHF,TGTGCCAGCAGCGGGGCCCCCGATCAGCCCCAGCATTTT
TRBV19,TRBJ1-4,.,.,CASSIDGGSTNEKLFF,TGTGCCAGTAGTATAGATGGGGGCTCAACTAATGAAAAACTGTTTTTT
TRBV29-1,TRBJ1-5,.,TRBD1,CSVRGQGNQPQHF,TGCAGCGTAAGAGGACAGGGTAATCAGCCCCAGCATTTT
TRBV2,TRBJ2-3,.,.,CASKGRTARGTDTQYF,TGTGCCAGCAAAGGAAGGACAGCTAGGGGGACAGATACGCAGTATTTT
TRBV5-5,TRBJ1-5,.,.,CASSLFEGRNQPQHF,TGTGCCAGCAGCTTGTTCGAGGGCCGCAATCAGCCCCAGCATTTT
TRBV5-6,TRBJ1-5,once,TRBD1,CASSTGQGQGPQHF,TGTGCCAGCAGCACGGGACAGGGACAGGGGCCCCAGCATTTT
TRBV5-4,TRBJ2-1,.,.,CASSITYNEQFF,TGTGCCAGCAGCATTACCTACAATGAGCAGTTCTTC
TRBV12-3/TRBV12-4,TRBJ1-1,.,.,CASSLVSNTEAFF,TGTGCCAGCAGTTTAGTTTCGAACACTGAAGCTTTCTTT
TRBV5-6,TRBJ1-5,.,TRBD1,CASSHGQGKNRQPQHF,TGTGCCAGCAGCCACGGACAGGGTAAAAACCGTCAGCCCCAGCATTTT
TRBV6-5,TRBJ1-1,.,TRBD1,CASTQTGGTEAFF,TGTGCCAGCACTCAGACAGGGGGCACTGAAGCTTTCTTT
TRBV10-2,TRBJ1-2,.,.,CASSDWGANYGYTF,TGCGCCAGCAGTGATTGGGGGGCTAACTATGGCTACACCTTC
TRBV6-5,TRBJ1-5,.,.,CASRLQQGHPPHF,TGTGCCAGCAGACTACAACAGGGCCACCCCCCGCATTTT
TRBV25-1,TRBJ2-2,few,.,CASSPMRGNTGELFF,TGTGCCAGCAGTCCCATGAGGGGGAACACCGGGGAGCTGTTTTTT
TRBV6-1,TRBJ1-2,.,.,CASSVAGPYGYTF,TGTGCCAGCAGTGTAGCGGGGCCGTATGGCTACACCTTC
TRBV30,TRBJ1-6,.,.,CAWALFAQVENSPLHF,TGTGCCTGGGCCCTTTTTGCACAGGTCGAAAATTCACCCCTCCACTTT
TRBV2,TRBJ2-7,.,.,CASTRPSEQYF,TGTGCCAGCACCAGGCCCTCCGAGCAGTACTTC
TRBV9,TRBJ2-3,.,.,CASSADTDTQYF,TGTGCCAGCAGCGCTGACACAGATACGCAGTATTTT
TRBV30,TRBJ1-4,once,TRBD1,CAWEEGQGARKLFF,TGTGCCTGGGAGGAGGGACAGGGAGCAAGAAAACTGTTTTTT
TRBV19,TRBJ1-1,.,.,CASVGGVVTEAFF,TGTGCCAGCGTGGGCGGGGTCGTGACTGAAGCTTTCTTT
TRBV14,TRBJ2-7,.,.,CASSQGGFGEQYF,TGTGCCAGCAGCCAAGGCGGTTTTGGCGAGCAGTACTTC
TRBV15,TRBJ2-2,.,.,CATSNMGTRNTGELFF,TGTGCCACCAGCAATATGGGGACAAGAAACACCGGGGAGCTGTTTTTT
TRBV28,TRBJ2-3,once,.,CASTGFDTQYF,TGTGCCAGCACAGGGTTTGATACGCAGTATTTT
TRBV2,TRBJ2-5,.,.,CASNPGPARETQYF,TGTGCCAGCAATCCGGGGCCGGCGAGAGAGACCCAGTACTTC
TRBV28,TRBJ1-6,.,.,CASSKGEGGLGRPLHF,TGTGCCAGCAGTAAGGGTGAGGGGGGCCTGGGACGACCCCTCCACTTT